This T cell receptor beta chain was captured in a study of blood T cell repertoires in COVID-19. TCRdb's table, derived via immunoSEQ multiplex PCR, lists solely in-frame clones and lacks some. The sample holds fewer than 110,000 clones, approximately 88% seen once. The CDR3 consists of 15 residues. V lost 1 base, J lost 1 base, and 8 bases lay in between. Per the germline V gene, CDR1 is SGHRS and CDR2 is YFSETQ. This receptor was taken from a man in his fifties with active or convalescent COVID-19. The J gene is TRBJ1-4, the V gene TRBV5-1; D call uncertain. Material: peripheral blood. CDR3: CASSLNSRTNEKLFF. The CDR3 DNA reads as TGCGCCAGCAGCTTGAACAGTCGAACTAATGAAAAACTGTTTTTT.